What follows are 23 T cell receptor beta chains derived from one specimen sequenced in a study of graft-versus-host responses after intestinal transplantation. Some clones are missing from TCRdb's copy, which holds only in-frame ones; the method was immunoSEQ multiplex PCR. Of about 71,000 clones in the sample, 90% were seen once. No antigens are known for them. The sample was unstimulated CD8+ T cells sorted from spleen or lymph node cells, taken before intestinal transplant. The receptors originated from a human donor who received an intestinal transplant.

On this clone: The identical CDR3 is also encoded by other nucleotide sequences in the sample. The rearrangement links TRBV7-8 to TRBJ2-7; 10 bases map to TRBD1. The length of the CDR3 is 16 residues. After removal of 6 bases from V and 5 bases from J, the junction contained 13 bases not matched to a gene. The germline gives CDR1 SGHVS, CDR2 FQNEAQ. For the CDR3, the DNA is TGTGCCAGCAGATTAACCCCCCGGGACAGGGGTCACGAGCAGTACTTC. It codes for CASRLTPRDRGHEQYF.

V is TRBV7-9 and J is TRBJ1-6; D is unresolved. The CDR3 is 17 amino acids. V lost 2 bases, J lost 0 bases, and 11 bases lay in between. Germline values: CDR1 SEHNR, CDR2 FQNEAQ (reference sequence). CDR3 coding DNA: TGTGCCAGCAGCTTATCGAACCCCAGCTCCTATAATTCACCCCTCCACTTT. The encoded protein is CASSLSNPSSYNSPLHF.

This chain connects TRBV4-1 to TRBJ2-1, with a tentative D call TRBD2 (5 bases). The germline V gene has CDR1 MGHRA and CDR2 YSYEKL. Trimming pared 0 bases from V and 6 bases from J, leaving 15 bases between. The CDR3 loop spans 16 amino acids. The CDR3 DNA sequence: TGCGCCAGCAGCCAAGATGGTGTGCGGGCTAGCAATGAGCAGTTCTTC. Translation gives CASSQDGVRASNEQFF.

This clone occurred once. This rearrangement joins TRBV18 to TRBJ1-1; D is unresolved. Germline CDR1 and CDR2: KGHSH and LQKENI. CDR3 length: 13 amino acids. V was trimmed by 3 bases and J by 4 bases, leaving 9 bases between them. The CDR3 region has the DNA TGTGCCAGCTCACCCCCCCTCCGCACTGAAGCTTTCTTT. This gives the protein CASSPPLRTEAFF.

The DNA of the CDR3 is TGTGCCAGCAGCTTACTCGGCGGGGGGGCCGTCTACGAGCAGTACTTC. Protein product: CASSLLGGGAVYEQYF. The chain links TRBV7-8 to TRBJ2-7; 9 nucleotides match TRBD2. The V segment lost 2 bases and the J segment 3 bases; nucleotides outside the gene matches: 8. The germline V gene has CDR1 SGHVS and CDR2 FQNEAQ. The CDR3 is 16 residues long.

This clone was seen once. This sequence joins TRBV11-1 and TRBJ2-2; no definite D call. This CDR3 comprises 13 residues. Germline V CDR1 and CDR2: SGHAT, FQDESV (reference sequence). Trimming took off 7 bases at V and 6 bases at J, with 12 bases between the two ends. Here the CDR3 DNA reads TGTGCCAGCACCCTTAGGAGTCCCGGGGAGCTGTTTTTT. Translating gives CASTLRSPGELFF.

V usage is TRBV2 and J usage is TRBJ1-5; D perhaps matches TRBD1 (6 bases). Germline assignment: CDR1 SNHLY and CDR2 FYNNEI. This CDR3 has 15 amino acids. Trimming cost V 1 base and J 5 bases, with 12 bases left between them. This CDR3 is CASSEVGQRDQPQHF. Written as DNA, the CDR3 is TGTGCCAGCAGTGAAGTAGGACAGCGCGATCAGCCCCAGCATTTT.

The rearrangement links TRBV19 to TRBJ2-1; TRBD1 matches 10 bases. The CDR3 length is 16 residues. From germline, CDR1 is LNHDA and CDR2 SQIVND (reference sequence). V trimming: 3 bases; J trimming: 3 bases; junction bases outside the gene matches: 5. CDR3 sequence (DNA): TGTGCCAGTAGTATCGGCCGGGACAGGGGCTACAATGAGCAGTTCTTC. Translation gives CASSIGRDRGYNEQFF.

The V and J genes are TRBV6-5 and TRBJ1-1, with unresolved D. V lost 6 bases and J lost 4, with 9 bases in between. This CDR3 has 12 residues. Germline assignment: CDR1 MNHEY and CDR2 SVGAGI. This CDR3 reads CASRTGATEAFF. CDR3 nucleotide sequence: TGTGCCAGCAGGACGGGAGCCACTGAAGCTTTCTTT.

The rearrangement uses TRBV7-9 and TRBJ2-5; 8 bases match TRBD1. V shed 1 base, J shed 5 bases, and the junction held 6 bases outside the gene matches. Germline V gene lookup returns CDR1 SEHNR and CDR2 FQNEAQ (reference sequence). The CDR3 sequence is 15 residues long. CDR3 DNA sequence: TGTGCCAGCAGCTTAGGGGCAGGGGGCTTGGAGACCCAGTACTTC. Amino acid sequence: CASSLGAGGLETQYF.

V usage is TRBV4-1 and J usage is TRBJ1-2, with 7 nucleotides matching TRBD1. CDR3 length: 14 residues. Germline trimming cut 0 bases from V and 5 bases from J; bases unmatched to any gene: 3. Germline values: CDR1 MGHRA, CDR2 YSYEKL. DNA of the CDR3: TGCGCCAGCAGCCAAGAAGGGACAGCGTATGGCTACACCTTC. This sequence encodes CASSQEGTAYGYTF.

This chain connects TRBV27 to TRBJ2-1, with TRBD1 matching over 8 bases. From germline, CDR1 is MNHEY and CDR2 SMNVEV (reference sequence). After removal of 7 bases from V and 5 bases from J, the junction contained 10 bases not matched to a gene. The CDR3 contains 15 residues. The CDR3 nucleotides are TGTGCCAGCACGGTGGAGGCAGGGGGCCACAATGAGCAGTTCTTC. Amino acids: CASTVEAGGHNEQFF.

This chain connects TRBV6-5 to TRBJ1-1; D remains unclear. Trimming removed 6 bases from V and 5 bases from J, with 13 bases in between. Germline V CDR1 and CDR2: MNHEY, SVGAGI. The CDR3 has 13 residues. CDR3 nucleotides: TGTGCCAGCAGGGGAGGTTTGCGGACTGAAGCTTTCTTT. This gives the protein CASRGGLRTEAFF.

The gene calls are TRBV9 and TRBJ1-1; a weak D match, TRBD1 (5 bases). In germline, CDR1 is SGDLS, CDR2 YYNGEE. This CDR3 is 15 amino acids long. V lost 0 bases to trimming and J lost 5 bases, with 14 bases between them. The CDR3: CASSVAAGTGTEAFF. In nucleotides, the CDR3 is TGTGCCAGCAGCGTAGCCGCGGGGACGGGAACTGAAGCTTTCTTT.

The rearrangement uses TRBV6-1 and TRBJ2-7, with D possibly being TRBD2 (5 bases). V was shortened by 6 bases and J by 3 bases, with 6 bases between the two germline ends. Per germline, CDR1 MNHNS and CDR2 SASEGT. The CDR3 has 11 residues. CDR3 in amino acids: CASRAGYEQYF. CDR3 nucleotides: TGTGCCAGCAGGGCGGGCTACGAGCAGTACTTC.

This chain links TRBV15 with TRBJ1-5, with TRBD1 matching over 7 bases. Germline V gives CDR1 LNHNV, CDR2 YYDKDF (reference sequence). After removal of 5 bases from V and 3 bases from J, the junction contained 10 bases not matched to a gene. The length of the CDR3 is 16 residues. The CDR3 nucleotides are TGTGCCACCAGCCTAGGCCAGACAGGGCCCAATCAGCCCCAGCATTTT. Translating it yields CATSLGQTGPNQPQHF.

The gene calls are TRBV19 and TRBJ1-1; D may be TRBD1 (5 bases). In germline, CDR1 is LNHDA, CDR2 SQIVND (reference sequence). With 9 bases removed from V and 4 bases from J, the gap between germline ends came to 18 bases. This CDR3 spans 14 amino acids. The CDR3 DNA sequence: TGTGCCAGCCGCCTTTGGGGGGGGACCACTGAAGCTTTCTTT. Protein product: CASRLWGGTTEAFF.

The V and J genes are TRBV7-2 and TRBJ1-3, with unresolved D. CDR1 SGHTA and CDR2 FQGNSA come from the germline V gene. V lost 5 bases and J lost 1, with 9 bases in between. The CDR3 sequence is 14 residues long. The CDR3 region is CASSTGSSGNTIYF. The CDR3 nucleotides read TGTGCCAGCAGCACCGGGAGTTCTGGAAACACCATATATTTT.

The rearrangement uses TRBV11-2 and TRBJ1-3, with D uncertain. V shed 1 base and J shed 4 bases, with 2 bases lying between them. The CDR3 runs 12 residues. Germline-derived CDR1 and CDR2 are SGHAT and FQNNGV. The DNA for the CDR3 is TGTGCCAGCAGCTTAGCGGGAAACACCATATATTTT. Translating it yields CASSLAGNTIYF.

This sequence joins TRBV7-9 and TRBJ1-2, with D uncertain. This CDR3 contains 12 residues. Germline CDR1 is SEHNR and CDR2 is FQNEAQ (reference sequence). Between the trimmed V and J ends, which lost 7 bases and 8 bases, there was a span of 14 bases. CDR3 coding DNA: TGTGCCAGCAACCAAGGACTCGAGGGCTACACCTTC. Its protein is CASNQGLEGYTF.

The rearrangement links TRBV30 to TRBJ1-2; D gene uncertain. Germline CDR1 and CDR2: GTSNPN and SVGIG (reference sequence). This CDR3 contains 9 residues. The CDR3 nucleotides are TGTGTGAGCTCGGATGGCTACACCTTC. Its translation is CVSSDGYTF.

This chain uses TRBV6-5 with TRBJ2-1; 9 positions agree with TRBD2. Germline-derived CDR1 and CDR2 are MNHEY and SVGAGI. The CDR3 has 16 amino acids. Losses at the gene ends were 2 bases for V and 7 bases for J; bases not matched to a gene: 9. The CDR3 spells CASSYIRRGGDNEQFF. The CDR3 DNA follows: TGTGCCAGCAGTTACATTCGGCGGGGGGGTGATAATGAGCAGTTCTTC.

The chain links TRBV6-5 to TRBJ1-4; D ambiguous. This CDR3 comprises 15 residues. V was clipped by 6 bases and J by 0 bases, with 11 bases between them. Germline V gives CDR1 MNHEY, CDR2 SVGAGI. This chain's CDR3 is CASSPGTSTNEKLFF. The DNA of the CDR3 is TGTGCCAGCAGCCCGGGAACGTCAACTAATGAAAAACTGTTTTTT.